The 7 T cell receptor beta chains listed next were all sequenced from one sample in a study of T cell repertoires in cytomegalovirus infection. For these TCRs, the target antigens are not known. TCRdb passed the reads through MiXCR, listing each CDR3 protein once. The sample gives fewer than 1,000,000 distinct CDR3 sequences, approximately 31% of which show up once; roughly an eighth is in the top ten. Sequences were derived from cultured CD8+ T cells from PBMCs, sampled from culture after CMV antigen stimulation. The receptors stem from a human donor in good health (CMV status not recorded). Some clones in this sample may be carry-over from other donors' samples.

The chain uses TRBV4-1 and TRBJ1-4; the match to TRBD1 covers 7 bases. The V gene's germline CDR1 is MGHRA and CDR2 YSYEKL. V shed 6 bases, J shed 7 bases, and the junction held 8 bases outside the gene matches. This CDR3 is built from 14 residues. CDR3 bases: TGCGCCAGCAGTCGCGACAGGGAGCCTGAAAAACTGTTTTTT. Encoded protein: CASSRDREPEKLFF.

In this sample, this clonotype turned up many times. The chain couples TRBV7-2 to TRBJ2-3, with 9 bases matching TRBD1. In germline, CDR1 is SGHTA, CDR2 FQGNSA. Unmatched junction bases numbered 15, after V lost 1 base and J lost 4 bases. The length of the CDR3 is 19 residues. The CDR3 spells CASSLVSVLGTGFSDTQYF. The CDR3 DNA sequence: TGTGCCAGCAGCTTAGTTTCAGTTCTGGGGACAGGGTTTTCAGATACGCAGTATTTT.

J is TRBJ2-3 and V is TRBV7-6; TRBD2 matches 7 bases. This CDR3 contains 15 residues. The junction had 9 bases not matched to a gene; V was cut back by 5 bases and J by 4 bases. Looked up from germline, CDR1 is SGHVS and CDR2 is FNYEAQ. CDR3 coding DNA: TGTGCCAGCAGCCTGTCAGCGGGGAAGGCAGATACGCAGTATTTT. As protein: CASSLSAGKADTQYF.

This clonotype was observed many times. This chain links TRBV7-8 with TRBJ2-3; D unclear. Germline values: CDR1 SGHVS, CDR2 FQNEAQ. V lost 3 bases, J lost 1 base, and 5 bases lay in between. The CDR3 totals 13 residues. Written as DNA, the CDR3 is TGTGCCAGCAGCTTCTTTGGCACAGATACGCAGTATTTT. It encodes CASSFFGTDTQYF.

The table lists this clonotype with many counts. DNA for the CDR3: TGTGCCAGCAGCTTCGGAGGTGGCCAAGAGACCCAGTACTTC. Translated, it gives CASSFGGGQETQYF. The rearrangement uses TRBV7-6 and TRBJ2-5; TRBD2 might be the D (5 bases). The germline CDR1 and CDR2 sequences are SGHVS and FNYEAQ. CDR3 length equals 14 residues. V was trimmed by 3 bases and J by 1 base, leaving 9 bases between them.

The CDR3 here is CASRSQGAVVDNEQFF. For the CDR3, the DNA is TGTGCCAGCAGGTCACAGGGGGCAGTAGTAGACAATGAGCAGTTCTTC. The chain has TRBV5-4 and TRBJ2-1; 9 bases line up with TRBD1. This CDR3 is built from 16 residues. Germline V gene sequence: CDR1 SGHNT, CDR2 YYREEE (reference sequence). J gave up 5 bases and V 5 bases, and 11 bases lay outside the gene matches.

The rearrangement uses TRBV5-4 and TRBJ2-7; TRBD2 matches at 8 bases. There are 15 residues in the CDR3. The ends lost 4 bases at V and 0 bases at J; junction bases unmatched: 6. CDR1 SGHNT and CDR2 YYREEE come from the germline V gene (reference sequence). The CDR3 DNA reads TGTGCCAGCAGCCATAAGCGGGAGCGCTCCTACGAGCAGTACGTC. The encoded protein is CASSHKRERSYEQYV.